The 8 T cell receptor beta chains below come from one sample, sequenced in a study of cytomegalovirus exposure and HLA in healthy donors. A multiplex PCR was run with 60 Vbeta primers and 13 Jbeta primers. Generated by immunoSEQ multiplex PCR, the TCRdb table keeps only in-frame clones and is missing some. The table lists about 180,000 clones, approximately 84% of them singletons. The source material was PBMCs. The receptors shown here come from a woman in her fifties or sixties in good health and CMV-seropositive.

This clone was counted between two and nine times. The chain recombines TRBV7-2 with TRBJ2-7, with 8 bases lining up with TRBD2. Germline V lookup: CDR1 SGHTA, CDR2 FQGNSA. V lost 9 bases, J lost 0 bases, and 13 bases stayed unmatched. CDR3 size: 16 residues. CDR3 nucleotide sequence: TGTGCCAGTTTAAGCGGGAGCGGCGGGTCCTCCTACGAGCAGTACTTC. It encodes CASLSGSGGSSYEQYF.

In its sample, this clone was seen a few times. The CDR3 nucleotides are TGTGCCAGTAGCGCACAGTGGAACACCGGGGAGCTGTTTTTT. This codes for CASSAQWNTGELFF. V usage is TRBV19 and J usage is TRBJ2-2; D call uncertain. CDR1 LNHDA and CDR2 SQIVND come from the germline V gene (reference sequence). This CDR3 is built from 14 residues. Trimming removed 6 bases at V and 1 base at J, with 9 bases between.

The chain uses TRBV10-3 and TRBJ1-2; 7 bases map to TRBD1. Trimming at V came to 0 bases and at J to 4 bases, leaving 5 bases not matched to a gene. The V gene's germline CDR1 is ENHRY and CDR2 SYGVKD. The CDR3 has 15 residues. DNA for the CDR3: TGTGCCATCAGTGAGTCGATGGCAGGGGGCTATGGCTACACCTTC. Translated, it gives CAISESMAGGYGYTF.

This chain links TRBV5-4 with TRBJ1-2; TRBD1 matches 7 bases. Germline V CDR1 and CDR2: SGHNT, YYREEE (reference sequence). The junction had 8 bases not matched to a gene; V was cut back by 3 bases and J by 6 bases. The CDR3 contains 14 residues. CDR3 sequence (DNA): TGTGCCAGCAGCTCGGGACAGCCTCTCGATGGCTACACCTTC. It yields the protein CASSSGQPLDGYTF.

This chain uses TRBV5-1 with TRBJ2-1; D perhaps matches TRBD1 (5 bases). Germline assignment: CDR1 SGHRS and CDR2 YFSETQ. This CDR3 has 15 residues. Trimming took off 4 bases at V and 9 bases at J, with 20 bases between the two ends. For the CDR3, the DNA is TGCGCCAGCAGCCTAAGTCAGGGCCCAGGCGGTGAGCAGTTCTTC. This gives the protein CASSLSQGPGGEQFF.

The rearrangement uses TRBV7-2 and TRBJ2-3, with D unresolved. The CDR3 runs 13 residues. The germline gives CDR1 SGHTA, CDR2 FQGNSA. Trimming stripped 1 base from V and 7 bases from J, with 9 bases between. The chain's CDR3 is CASSLGPRYTQYF. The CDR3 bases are TGTGCCAGCAGCTTAGGGCCGCGGTATACGCAGTATTTT.

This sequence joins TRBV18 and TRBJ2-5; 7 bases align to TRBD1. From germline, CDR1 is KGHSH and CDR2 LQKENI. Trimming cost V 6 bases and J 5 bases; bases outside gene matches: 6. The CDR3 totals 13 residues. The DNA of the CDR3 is TGTGCCAGCTCCGAGGGACAGACGGAGACCCAGTACTTC. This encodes CASSEGQTETQYF.

The CDR3 sequence: CASSLLQGSTDTQYF. DNA for the CDR3: TGTGCCAGCAGTTTACTTCAGGGGAGCACAGATACGCAGTATTTT. The chain couples TRBV28 to TRBJ2-3, with D maybe TRBD1 (6 bases). From germline, CDR1 is MDHEN and CDR2 SYDVKM. CDR3 length equals 15 residues. V shed 2 bases and J shed 0 bases, with 9 bases lying between them.